This T cell receptor (beta chain) was retrieved from a study of cytomegalovirus exposure and HLA in healthy donors. Study outcomes and limitations: A later analysis linked a missense DCLRE1C variant to TCR beta V- and J-gene trimming. A prior analysis recorded that most TCR beta V segments were productive about 90% or about 30% of the time.

The CDR3 sequence is 12 residues long. In germline, CDR1 is GTSNPN, CDR2 SVGIG (reference sequence). V lost 5 bases, J lost 9 bases, and 11 bases lay in between. Use of 60 Vbeta and 13 Jbeta primers characterized the PCR. Generated by immunoSEQ multiplex PCR, the TCRdb table keeps only in-frame clones and is missing some. The table lists approximately 100,000 clones, roughly 73% of them singletons. In regard to this clone: Its antigen is still unknown.

While unrecorded immune exposures were likely, the donors were nominally healthy when sampled. The J gene is TRBJ1-6, the V gene TRBV30; a weak D match, TRBD1 (5 bases). The sequence was collected from a middle-aged woman in good health and CMV-seronegative. Sequencing input: PBMCs. CDR3 loop: CAWETAVSPLHF. The CDR3 DNA follows: TGTGCCTGGGAGACAGCTGTTTCACCCCTCCACTTT.